The text below deals with one T cell receptor (beta chain). Assay: immunoSEQ multiplex PCR; the TCRdb copy retains only in-frame clones and omits some. The data hold about 70,000 clones, with roughly 94% observed a single time. Germline V lookup: CDR1 LNHDA, CDR2 SQIVND (reference sequence). With 5 bases removed from V and 7 bases from J, the gap between germline ends came to 11 bases. The CDR3 covers 13 residues. The sample originates from a study of T cell changes during pregnancy in multiple sclerosis. This sequence was found in a female donor with multiple sclerosis, enrolled in a pregnancy study. V gene TRBV19 combines with J gene TRBJ1-4, with a weak D call TRBD1 (5 bases). The sample was peripheral blood, taken in the third trimester of pregnancy. The CDR3, as DNA: TGTGCCAGTAGTTCCCGGGGGATTGAAAAACTGTTTTTT. This codes for CASSSRGIEKLFF.